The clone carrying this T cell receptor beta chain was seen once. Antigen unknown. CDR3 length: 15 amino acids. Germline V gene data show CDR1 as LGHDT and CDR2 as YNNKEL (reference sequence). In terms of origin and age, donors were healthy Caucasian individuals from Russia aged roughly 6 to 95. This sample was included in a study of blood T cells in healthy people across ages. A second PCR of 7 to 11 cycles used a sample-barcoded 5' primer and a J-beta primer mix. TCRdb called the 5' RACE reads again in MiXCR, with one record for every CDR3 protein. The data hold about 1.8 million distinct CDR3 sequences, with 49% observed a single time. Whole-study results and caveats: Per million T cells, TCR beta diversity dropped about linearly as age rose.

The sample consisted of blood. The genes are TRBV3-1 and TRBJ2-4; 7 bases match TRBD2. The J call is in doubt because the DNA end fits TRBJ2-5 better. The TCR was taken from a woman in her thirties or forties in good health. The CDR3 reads CASSQGPRGGETQYF. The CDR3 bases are TGTGCCAGCAGCCAAGGTCCCCGGGGAGGGGAGACCCAGTACTTC.